The 29 T cell receptor beta chains below were found in one sample sequenced in a study of blood T cell repertoires in COVID-19. Sequencing was performed with immunoSEQ multiplex PCR; in TCRdb, only in-frame clones are kept and a portion is missing. Found here are tens of thousands of clones, roughly 87% of them singletons; the top ten hold 6.5% to 8.5%. Sequenced: peripheral blood. These receptors originate from a man aged 25 to 40 with acute or convalescent COVID-19.

This chain joins TRBV19 and TRBJ2-2, with D unclear. Trimming stripped 8 bases from V and 7 bases from J, with 20 bases between. There are 15 residues in the CDR3. Germline V lookup: CDR1 LNHDA, CDR2 SQIVND (reference sequence). The CDR3 DNA is TGTGCCAGTTCTCCTAGTAGCCGTGGCCACGGGGAGCTGTTTTTT. Protein: CASSPSSRGHGELFF.

The chain combines TRBV15 with TRBJ2-7, with TRBD2 identical over 10 bases. Germline CDR1 reads LNHNV; CDR2 reads YYDKDF (reference sequence). V dropped 0 bases and J dropped 1; count of bases not matched to a gene: 3. This CDR3 is 16 amino acids long. The CDR3 bases are TGTGCCACCAGCAGAGATCTAGCGGGAGTATCCTACGAGCAGTACTTC. It specifies CATSRDLAGVSYEQYF. Combining the CDR3 with reference TRBV15 and TRBJ2-7 gives the whole variable domain DAMVIQNPRYQVTQFGKPVTLSCSQTLNHNVMYWYQQKSSQAPKLLFHYYDKDFNNEADTPDNFQSRRPNTSFCFLDIRSPGLGDTAMYLCATSRDLAGVSYEQYFGPGTRLTVT.

The chain combines TRBV2 with TRBJ1-5; no clear D. The V end lost 10 bases, the J end lost 0 bases, and 10 bases lay between the germline ends. The CDR3 totals 13 residues. Germline loops: CDR1 SNHLY, CDR2 FYNNEI. The CDR3 DNA reads as TGTGCCATACGACGGGATAGCAATCAGCCCCAGCATTTT. Encoded protein: CAIRRDSNQPQHF.

CDR3 region: CASSPRYQETQYF. DNA for the CDR3: TGTGCCAGCAGCCCGCGGTACCAAGAGACCCAGTACTTC. This chain links TRBV7-9 with TRBJ2-5; D ambiguous. The CDR3 extends over 13 amino acids. Between the trimmed V and J ends, which lost 5 bases and 0 bases, there was a span of 7 bases. Germline V lookup: CDR1 SEHNR, CDR2 FQNEAQ (reference sequence).

The chain has TRBV9 and TRBJ2-7; 7 bases align to TRBD2. Unmatched junction bases numbered 3, after V lost 3 bases and J lost 3 bases. The germline CDR1 and CDR2 sequences are SGDLS and YYNGEE. The CDR3 runs 13 residues. For the CDR3, the DNA is TGTGCCAGCAGCGGGACTAGTGACTACGAGCAGTACTTC. Its translation is CASSGTSDYEQYF.

The chain combines TRBV5-1 with TRBJ2-1; perhaps TRBD1 as D (6 bases). CDR3 size: 14 residues. Per the germline V gene, CDR1 is SGHRS and CDR2 is YFSETQ. V lost 1 base to trimming and J lost 2 bases, with 7 bases between them. The CDR3: CASSLTGTYNEQFF. The DNA for the CDR3 is TGCGCCAGCAGCTTGACAGGGACCTACAATGAGCAGTTCTTC.

This chain uses TRBV9 with TRBJ2-7; TRBD2 is a possible D gene (5 bases). Trimming cost V 0 bases and J 0 bases, with 10 bases left between them. This CDR3 spans 15 amino acids. Germline V gene sequence: CDR1 SGDLS, CDR2 YYNGEE. For the CDR3, the DNA is TGTGCCAGCAGCGTAGGGGTGGGGAGCTCCTACGAGCAGTACTTC. Translated, it gives CASSVGVGSSYEQYF.

The rearrangement links TRBV12-3 or TRBV12-4 to TRBJ1-1; D is unclear. The CDR3 consists of 13 residues. The germline V and J ends were trimmed by 3 bases and 6 bases, with 11 bases remaining between them. The CDR3 sequence: CASSLARLPEAFF. Written as DNA, the CDR3 is TGTGCCAGCAGTTTGGCCAGATTGCCTGAAGCTTTCTTT.

The chain joins TRBV19 to TRBJ2-2, with 8 bases identical to TRBD2. CDR1 LNHDA and CDR2 SQIVND come from the germline V gene (reference sequence). The V and J ends lost 2 bases and 6 bases, in that order; junction bases with no gene match: 11. The CDR3 spans 17 residues. In DNA form, the CDR3 reads TGTGCCAGTAGTATAAGCGGGAGCCCCTCCTCCGCCGGGGAGCTGTTTTTT. This sequence encodes CASSISGSPSSAGELFF.

CDR3 coding DNA: TGCGCCAGCAGCCCTTGGACAGAGAAGGCTGAGCAGTTCTTC. Translated, it gives CASSPWTEKAEQFF. This chain joins TRBV5-1 and TRBJ2-1, with D maybe TRBD1 (6 bases). From germline, CDR1 is SGHRS and CDR2 YFSETQ. CDR3 size: 14 residues. Deletions cut 4 bases from V and 9 bases from J, with 17 bases between.

This chain connects TRBV29-1 to TRBJ1-5; D is unclear. Trimming left V 5 bases short and J 5 bases short, with 13 bases between. The CDR3 extends over 13 amino acids. CDR1 and CDR2 (germline): SQVTM, ANQGSEA. This CDR3 is CSVKWQVDQPQHF. In nucleotides, the CDR3 is TGCAGCGTTAAATGGCAGGTTGATCAGCCCCAGCATTTT.

The chain employs TRBV5-6 and TRBJ2-1; a possible D gene is TRBD2 (7 bases). The V gene's germline CDR1 is SGHDT and CDR2 YYEEEE. V was clipped by 7 bases and J by 8 bases, with 19 bases between them. The CDR3 has 14 amino acids. DNA for the CDR3: TGTGCCAGCCTACCGGGACTAAGGGGGGATGAGCAGTTCTTC. It codes for CASLPGLRGDEQFF.

The chain employs TRBV24-1 and TRBJ2-1; D call uncertain. Germline-derived CDR1 and CDR2 are KGHDR and SFDVKD. Trimming took off 4 bases at V and 8 bases at J, with 20 bases between the two ends. The CDR3 is made up of 16 amino acids. CDR3 DNA: TGTGCCACCAGTGACCCCGGTAGCAGAGGTGTGGATGAGCAGTTCTTC. Its translation: CATSDPGSRGVDEQFF.

The gene calls are TRBV11-2 and TRBJ2-7, with D perhaps TRBD1 (6 bases). Trimming stripped 5 bases from V and 2 bases from J, with 13 bases between. This CDR3 contains 14 residues. Germline lookup yields CDR1 SGHAT and CDR2 FQNNGV. The CDR3 here is CASSNLQGPYEQYF. The DNA of the CDR3 is TGTGCCAGCAGCAATCTACAGGGTCCCTACGAGCAGTACTTC.

This rearrangement joins TRBV7-8 to TRBJ1-3; D gene ambiguous. The germline V gene encodes CDR1 SGHVS and CDR2 FQNEAQ. V lost 3 bases and J 0 bases, leaving 9 bases between the germline ends. The CDR3 covers 15 residues. The CDR3 sequence: CASSLERASGNTIYF. The CDR3 DNA reads TGTGCCAGCAGCTTGGAGAGGGCCTCTGGAAACACCATATATTTT. The whole variable domain, remainder taken from reference TRBV7-8 and TRBJ1-3, is GAGVSQSPRYKVAKRGQDVALRCDPISGHVSLFWYQQALGQGPEFLTYFQNEAQLDKSGLPSDRFFAERPEGSVSTLKIQRTQQEDSAVYLCASSLERASGNTIYFGEGSWLTVV.

This clone showed up just a few times. The gene calls are TRBV6-6 and TRBJ1-3; 7 bases align to TRBD1. Looked up from germline, CDR1 is MNHNY and CDR2 is SVGAGI (reference sequence). This CDR3 region has 17 residues. J was trimmed by 0 bases and V by 6 bases; bases with no gene match: 11. The CDR3 is CASRRQGPPHSGNTIYF. The CDR3 DNA sequence: TGTGCCAGCAGACGACAGGGTCCCCCCCACTCTGGAAACACCATATATTTT.

The genes are TRBV19 and TRBJ1-2; D may be TRBD1 (5 bases). The CDR3 is 14 residues long. Germline V gene data show CDR1 as LNHDA and CDR2 as SQIVND (reference sequence). Deletions cut 7 bases from V and 4 bases from J, with 16 bases between. Here the CDR3 DNA reads TGTGCCAGTAAGCCCCCCGGGGGATCCTATGGCTACACCTTC. Amino acid sequence: CASKPPGGSYGYTF.

The chain employs TRBV3-1 (or the pseudogene TRBV3-2) and TRBJ2-7; perhaps TRBD1 as D (6 bases). The germline V gene has CDR1 LGHDT and CDR2 YNNKEL (reference sequence). The CDR3 runs 14 residues. V lost 4 bases, J lost 3 bases, and 13 bases lay in between. The CDR3 reads CASSRPGQNYEQYF. The CDR3 region has the DNA TGTGCCAGCAGCCGACCAGGACAGAACTACGAGCAGTACTTC.

This sequence joins TRBV5-1 and TRBJ2-1; TRBD1 is a possible D gene (6 bases). There are 15 residues in the CDR3. Trimming stripped 2 bases from V and 4 bases from J, with 13 bases between. CDR1 and CDR2 from the germline V gene are SGHRS and YFSETQ. CDR3 coding DNA: TGCGCCAGCAGCTTAAGGGCAGGGGAATACAATGAGCAGTTCTTC. It codes for CASSLRAGEYNEQFF.

The chain couples TRBV7-9 to TRBJ2-2; D is uncertain. Germline CDR1 and CDR2: SEHNR and FQNEAQ (reference sequence). V lost 7 bases, J lost 4 bases, and 10 bases lay in between. The CDR3 loop spans 13 amino acids. For the CDR3, the DNA is TGTGCCAGCATTGACAAGTCCACCGGGGAGCTGTTTTTT. Translation: CASIDKSTGELFF.

V is TRBV5-1 and J is TRBJ1-5, with 7 bases lining up with TRBD1. The CDR3 length is 14 residues. CDR1 and CDR2 from the germline V gene are SGHRS and YFSETQ. Trimming at V came to 4 bases and at J to 6 bases, leaving 7 bases not matched to a gene. In DNA form, the CDR3 reads TGCGCCAGCAGCCTCGGGACAGCGGGTCAGCCCCAGCATTTT. Translating gives CASSLGTAGQPQHF.

V and J are TRBV7-3 and TRBJ2-1; tentatively, D is TRBD2 (6 bases). CDR3 length equals 13 residues. The ends were cut back, 4 bases at V and 10 bases at J, with 14 bases in the middle. Germline V gene lookup returns CDR1 SGHTA and CDR2 FQGTGA. The CDR3 region has the DNA TGTGCCAGCAGCTCCTCGGGAGATCGGGAGCAGTTCTTC. Its translation is CASSSSGDREQFF.

The V call is TRBV13, the J call TRBJ2-2; 13 bases agree with TRBD2. This CDR3 is 17 amino acids long. Germline lookup yields CDR1 PRHDT and CDR2 FYEKMQ (reference sequence). With V trimmed by 5 bases and J by 3 bases, 6 bases remained unmatched. In DNA, the CDR3 is TGTGCCAGCAGCATCGGACTAGCGGGAGCCCACACCGGGGAGCTGTTTTTT. Amino acids: CASSIGLAGAHTGELFF.

V and J are TRBV4-2 and TRBJ2-2; possible D gene TRBD2, 5 bases. The V gene lost 6 bases and the J gene lost 3 bases, with 17 bases spanning the gap. Germline V gives CDR1 LGHNA, CDR2 YNFKEQ. The CDR3 has 16 residues. The CDR3 loop is CASRPTTSGDTGELFF. DNA for the CDR3: TGTGCCAGCAGGCCGACGACCAGCGGAGACACCGGGGAGCTGTTTTTT.

The rearrangement joins TRBV27 to TRBJ2-7; 10 bases agree with TRBD1. V dropped 8 bases and J dropped 2; count of bases not matched to a gene: 9. Germline lookup yields CDR1 MNHEY and CDR2 SMNVEV (reference sequence). This CDR3 has 15 amino acids. The CDR3 region is CASSSGTGVPYEQYF. The CDR3 bases are TGTGCCAGCTCCTCCGGGACAGGGGTACCCTACGAGCAGTACTTC.

The CDR3 region has the DNA TGTGCCAGCAGCTCTCTAATGGACAGCTTTTCCTATAATTCACCCCTCCACTTT. Amino acids: CASSSLMDSFSYNSPLHF. This rearrangement joins TRBV28 to TRBJ1-6, with D perhaps TRBD1 (6 bases). With 6 bases removed from V and 1 base from J, the gap between germline ends came to 19 bases. CDR1 and CDR2 from the germline V gene are MDHEN and SYDVKM. The CDR3 length is 18 residues.

The chain couples TRBV19 to TRBJ2-3; D is unresolved. The CDR3 loop spans 14 amino acids. CDR1 LNHDA and CDR2 SQIVND come from the germline V gene (reference sequence). With 6 bases removed from V and 9 bases from J, the gap between germline ends came to 19 bases. CDR3 residues: CASSPAITATTQYF. In nucleotides, the CDR3 is TGTGCCAGTAGCCCCGCCATAACCGCTACCACGCAGTATTTT.

The chain carries TRBV10-2 and TRBJ2-3; D may be TRBD2 (6 bases). Germline loops: CDR1 WSHSY, CDR2 SAAADI. V lost 8 bases, J lost 3 bases, and 9 bases lay in between. The CDR3 runs 12 residues. CDR3 in amino acids: CASGRLTDTQYF. In nucleotides, the CDR3 is TGCGCCAGCGGGAGGCTAACAGATACGCAGTATTTT.

The rearrangement uses TRBV6-5 and TRBJ1-1; possible D gene TRBD1, 6 bases. CDR3 size: 14 residues. V was clipped by 7 bases and J by 1 base, with 13 bases between them. Germline CDR1 is MNHEY and CDR2 is SVGAGI. This CDR3 reads CASNRGAANTEAFF. The CDR3 DNA reads as TGTGCCAGCAATCGGGGGGCGGCGAACACTGAAGCTTTCTTT.